This record covers a single T cell receptor beta chain. This clonotype occurred many times. The clone's antigen remains unknown. Base qualities were left out, and no much larger clone turns up one base away. The germline V gene (reference sequence) yields LNHNV for CDR1 and YYDKDF for CDR2. Spanning cysteine to phenylalanine, the CDR3 consists of 13 amino acids. Only the CDR3 region is kept as DNA, spanning 39 bases read in frame from base 1. The V end loses 0 bases and the J end loses 10 bases, and a stretch of 12 bases separates them. These data are taken from a study of molecular identifiers for immune sequencing clone quantification (dated by TCRdb to the late 2010s). General notes on the study: In a replicate experiment, RNA from about 20,000 or 100,000 naive CD8 T cells was split into five aliquots, four of which were sequenced. The study was a methods study using CD8 T cells to benchmark molecular-identifier clustering-based TCR repertoire sequencing (MIDCIRS) and TCR RNA copy counting. Broad study findings and their caveats: The sizes of highly expanded clones could end up underestimated when identical TCR molecules share a barcode. In CMV-specific effector cells, clones with more than 20 RNA copies contained over 99% of molecules, whereas in naive cells such clones contained under 1% of molecules. Without barcode sub-clustering, chimeric consensus sequences inflated TCR diversity; chimeras reached as high as 47%. Around 2.9 recovered TCR RNA copies per cell were obtained by modeling, versus 9 to 10 by digital PCR, implying a capture efficiency of about 30%. Spiked-in Jurkat TCR RNA equivalent to a single cell was reported to be detectable even among 850,000 to 1,000,000 naive CD8 T cells. The naive libraries included spiked-in Jurkat TCR RNA (about nine copies' worth), and this RNA is not part of the donor repertoire.

To prepare the library, PCR was applied. Sequencing instrument: Illumina HiSeq 4000. Preparation of bulk TCR libraries followed a previously described approach, with the TCR primers listed in Table S5. The Qiagen AllPrep DNA/RNA kit was used to purify total RNA. Reads from multiple sequencing runs of the same library were pooled before analysis. The authors' analysis ran thus. Reads were retained only if the reads had an exact TCR constant sequence, and the retained reads were trimmed to 150 nt and grouped according to their 12-nt molecular barcodes. Reads inside each barcode group were sub-clustered using a 15% Levenshtein threshold, and a quality-weighted consensus sequence was constructed for each RNA molecule. Non-functional sequences were removed, as were lower-count sequences one edit away from another. Based on fitting two negative binomial distributions, any barcode sub-cluster with under 20% of the maximum read count was discarded. Clones were called with MiXCR by TCRdb after fastp trimmed the public reads at Q25, and only in-frame beta chains were retained. One record per CDR3 amino acid sequence lists the most common genes and DNA. What appears here as the V and J calls and clone size reflects TCRdb's work, not the paper's. The sample table shows some 320,000 distinct CDR3 sequences, and roughly 23% are seen once. Jointly, the top ten make up approximately 0.83% of the sample.

Libraries of naive CD8 T cells were built from anywhere between about 17,000 and 1,000,000 sorted cells, with 10%, 30% or 50% of the purified RNA used. On a BD FACSAria II, naive CD8 T cells were FACS-sorted as CD8+CD4-CCR7+CD45RA+ and collected into RLT Plus buffer. Detection sensitivity was tested by spiking Jurkat RNA equal to ten or so TCR copies' worth into samples containing about 19,000-1,000,000 naive CD8 T cells. CD8 T cells were enriched using RosetteSep CD8+ T Cell Enrichment Cocktail and Ficoll-Paque, and the enriched cells then underwent ACK red cell lysis. The chain is assembled from TRBV15 and TRBJ1-1; the D gene lacks a confident call. The TCR originated in a human donor in good health. Some libraries in this study had Jurkat cell RNA spiked in. Sequences were obtained from naive CD8+ T cells from blood, with Jurkat cell RNA spiked in. The label giving this sample's cell subset or site can be read as: FACS-sorted CD8+CD4-CCR7+CD45RA+ naive T cells. In nucleotide form, the sequence is TGTGCCACCAGCAGAGATTACCAGTCAGGAGCTTTCTTT. It codes for CATSRDYQSGAFF.